This TCR beta chain was sequenced for a study of blood T cell repertoires in COVID-19. On the study more broadly: The United States, Italy and Spain supplied acute and convalescent COVID-19 samples.

As originally analysed: Reference gene primer amplification yielded estimated nucleated cell counts. Method: immunoSEQ multiplex PCR; TCRdb's copy keeps in-frame clones and lacks some. V and J calls plus clone size are reproduced from that table; the DNA served to infer D and trimming. Here the sample spans 150,000 to 200,000 clones, roughly 82% being singletons. V was cut by 1 base and J by 3 bases, with 10 bases left in between. Germline loops: CDR1 LNHDA, CDR2 SQIVND (reference sequence). The CDR3 totals 15 residues. This clone appeared a few times. The chain employs TRBV19 and TRBJ1-3; unclear D gene. This TCR was recovered from a woman aged 30 to 39 who had recovered from COVID-19. Sequenced input: PBMCs or T cells enriched from blood (not recorded which). In nucleotides, the CDR3 is TGTGCCAGTAGTATAGCTGGAGGGCTTGGAAACACCATATATTTT. This gives the protein CASSIAGGLGNTIYF.